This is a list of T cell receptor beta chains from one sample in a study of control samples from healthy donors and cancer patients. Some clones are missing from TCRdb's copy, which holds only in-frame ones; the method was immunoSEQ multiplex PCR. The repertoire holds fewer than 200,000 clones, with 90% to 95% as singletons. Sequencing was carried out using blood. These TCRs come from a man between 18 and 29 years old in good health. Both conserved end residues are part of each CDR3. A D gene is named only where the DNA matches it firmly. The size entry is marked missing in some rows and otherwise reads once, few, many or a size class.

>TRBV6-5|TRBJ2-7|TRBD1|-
CASSYSKRGRWDEQYF
TGTGCCAGCAGTTACTCAAAGAGGGGGCGATGGGATGAGCAGTACTTC
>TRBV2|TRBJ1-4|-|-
CASGEYNEKLFF
TGTGCCAGCGGCGAGTATAATGAAAAACTGTTTTTT
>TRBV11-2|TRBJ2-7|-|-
CASSLEEEQYF
TGTGCCAGCAGCTTAGAGGAGGAGCAGTACTTC
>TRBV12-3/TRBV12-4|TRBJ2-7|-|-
CASSRGWEQYF
TGTGCCAGCAGCCGCGGATGGGAGCAGTACTTC
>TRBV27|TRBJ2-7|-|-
CASSLSLGSYEQYF
TGTGCCAGCAGTTTATCGCTAGGTTCCTACGAGCAGTACTTC
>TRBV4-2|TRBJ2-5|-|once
CASSQVDRQETQYF
TGTGCCAGCAGCCAGGTCGACAGGCAAGAGACCCAGTACTTC
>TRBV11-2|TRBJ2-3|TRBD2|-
CASSSSGGRTDTQYF
TGTGCCAGCAGCTCCTCGGGGGGACGCACAGATACGCAGTATTTT
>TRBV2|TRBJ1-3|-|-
CASSASTVAGNTIYF
TGTGCCAGCAGTGCTTCGACAGTCGCAGGAAACACCATATATTTT
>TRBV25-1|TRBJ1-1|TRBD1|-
CASRVQGVGWSDTEAFF
TGTGCCAGCAGAGTACAGGGGGTAGGATGGTCGGACACTGAAGCTTTCTTT
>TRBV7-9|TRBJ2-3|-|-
CASTPGTHSTDTQYF
TGTGCCAGCACCCCTGGGACACATAGCACAGATACGCAGTATTTT
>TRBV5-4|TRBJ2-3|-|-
CASWVYGTDTQYF
TGTGCCAGCTGGGTTTATGGCACAGATACGCAGTATTTT
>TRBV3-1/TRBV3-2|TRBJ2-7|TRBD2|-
CASSQDTGTSVGAYEQYF
TGTGCCAGCAGCCAAGACACCGGGACTAGCGTTGGGGCCTACGAGCAGTACTTC
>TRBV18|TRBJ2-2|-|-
CASSPQPGRTGELFF
TGTGCCAGCTCACCACAGCCCGGCAGGACCGGGGAGCTGTTTTTT
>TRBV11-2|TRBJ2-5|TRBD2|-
CASSLSGGGETQYF
TGTGCCAGCAGCTTGAGTGGGGGGGGAGAGACCCAGTACTTC
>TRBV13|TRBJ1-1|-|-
CASSLPSGFTEAFF
TGTGCCAGCAGCCTCCCTTCGGGCTTCACTGAAGCTTTCTTT
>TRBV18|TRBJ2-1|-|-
CASSPRGGNEQFF
TGTGCCAGCTCACCCCGTGGGGGCAATGAGCAGTTCTTC
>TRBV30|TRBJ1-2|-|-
CAWRPQLGGANYGYTF
TGTGCCTGGAGGCCCCAACTGGGCGGGGCCAACTATGGCTACACCTTC
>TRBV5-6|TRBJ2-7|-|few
CASSSSYEQYF
TGTGCCAGCAGCTCCAGCTACGAGCAGTACTTC
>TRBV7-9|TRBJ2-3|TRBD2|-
CASSPDGGDVTQYF
TGTGCCAGCAGCCCCGACGGGGGGGATGTTACGCAGTATTTT
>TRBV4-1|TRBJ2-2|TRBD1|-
CASTWTGGGTGELFF
TGCGCCAGCACATGGACAGGGGGCGGCACCGGGGAGCTGTTTTTT
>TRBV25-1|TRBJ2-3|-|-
CASSELLASGTDTQYF
TGTGCCAGCAGTGAGCTTCTAGCGTCGGGCACAGATACGCAGTATTTT
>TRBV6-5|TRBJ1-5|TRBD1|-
CASGTVNNQPQHF
TGTGCCAGCGGGACAGTCAACAATCAGCCCCAGCATTTT
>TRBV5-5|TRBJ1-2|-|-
CASSPDRNYGYTF
TGTGCCAGCAGCCCCGACAGGAACTATGGCTACACCTTC
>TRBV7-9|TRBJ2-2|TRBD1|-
CASSPTGTGGIGELFF
TGTGCCAGCAGCCCTACCGGGACAGGGGGCATCGGGGAGCTGTTTTTT
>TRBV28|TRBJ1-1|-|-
CASSFRTWTTEAFF
TGTGCCAGCAGTTTCCGGACCTGGACTACTGAAGCTTTCTTT
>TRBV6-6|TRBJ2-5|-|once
CASSYLTEGETQYF
TGTGCCAGCAGTTACTTGACAGAAGGGGAGACCCAGTACTTC
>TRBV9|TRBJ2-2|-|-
CASSVGGPGELFF
TGTGCCAGCAGCGTAGGTGGTCCCGGGGAGCTGTTTTTT
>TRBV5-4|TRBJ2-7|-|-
CASSPPGRDGSYEQYF
TGTGCCAGCAGCCCCCCCGGTAGGGACGGATCCTACGAGCAGTACTTC
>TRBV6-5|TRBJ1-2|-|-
CASRRGYGYTF
TGTGCCAGCAGAAGGGGCTATGGCTACACCTTC
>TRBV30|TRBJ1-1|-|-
CAWSQKVGVPVTEAFF
TGTGCCTGGAGCCAAAAAGTGGGGGTTCCTGTCACTGAAGCTTTCTTT
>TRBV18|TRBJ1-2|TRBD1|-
CASSPSTGDSSYGYTF
TGTGCCAGCTCACCTTCAACAGGGGATTCGAGCTATGGCTACACCTTC
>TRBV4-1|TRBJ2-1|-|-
CASSLGHSGPYNEQFF
TGCGCCAGCAGCCTGGGGCATAGCGGACCGTACAATGAGCAGTTCTTC
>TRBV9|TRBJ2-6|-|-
CASSVATASGANVLTF
TGTGCCAGCAGCGTAGCCACAGCCTCTGGGGCCAACGTCCTGACTTTC
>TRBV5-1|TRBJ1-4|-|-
CASSLEGLGEKLFF
TGCGCCAGCAGCTTGGAAGGGTTAGGGGAAAAACTGTTTTTT
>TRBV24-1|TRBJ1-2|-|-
CATSAATDNYGYTF
TGTGCCACCAGTGCTGCAACAGATAACTATGGCTACACCTTC
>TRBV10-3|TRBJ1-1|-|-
CATSQNTNTEAFF
TGTGCCACCTCACAGAATACGAACACTGAAGCTTTCTTT
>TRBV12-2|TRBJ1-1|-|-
CASRLRPSNLNTEAFF
TGTGCAAGTCGCTTAAGACCAAGTAATCTGAACACTGAAGCTTTCTTT
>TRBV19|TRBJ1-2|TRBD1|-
CASSIIQGAAKGYGYTF
TGTGCCAGTAGTATAATACAGGGGGCCGCCAAGGGGTATGGCTACACCTTC
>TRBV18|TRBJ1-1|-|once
CASSPPEGNTEAFF
TGTGCCAGCTCACCACCCGAGGGGAACACTGAAGCTTTCTTT
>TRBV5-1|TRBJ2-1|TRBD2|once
CASSTNLAGVPLGEQFF
TGCGCCAGCAGTACCAACCTAGCGGGGGTTCCCCTGGGGGAGCAGTTCTTC
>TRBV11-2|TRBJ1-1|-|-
CASRTGLKAEAFF
TGTGCCAGCAGGACAGGCCTAAAGGCTGAAGCTTTCTTT
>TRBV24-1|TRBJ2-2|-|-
CATNSGRNTGELFF
TGTGCCACCAACAGCGGTCGGAACACCGGGGAGCTGTTTTTT
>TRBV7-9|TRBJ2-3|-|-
CASSLVVLKNTDTQYF
TGTGCCAGCAGCTTAGTCGTTTTGAAAAACACAGATACGCAGTATTTT
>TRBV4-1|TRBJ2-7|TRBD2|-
CASSPAEGGSGGQYF
TGCGCCAGCAGCCCCGCGGAGGGGGGCAGCGGGGGGCAGTACTTC
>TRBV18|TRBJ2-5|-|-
CASSSPGETQYF
TGTGCCAGCTCATCACCAGGGGAGACCCAGTACTTC
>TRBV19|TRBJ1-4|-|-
CASSMDGGTTNEKLFF
TGTGCCAGTAGTATGGATGGGGGCACTACTAATGAAAAACTGTTTTTT
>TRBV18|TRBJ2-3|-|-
CASSPQAEGSTDTQYF
TGTGCCAGCTCACCACAGGCGGAGGGGAGCACAGATACGCAGTATTTT
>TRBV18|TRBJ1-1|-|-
CASSPLVGQESEAFF
TGTGCCAGCTCACCACTTGTGGGGCAGGAGTCTGAAGCTTTCTTT
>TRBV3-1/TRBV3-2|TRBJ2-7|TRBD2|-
CASSQGGFSGGFYEQYF
TGTGCCAGCAGCCAAGGCGGTTTTAGCGGGGGGTTCTACGAGCAGTACTTC
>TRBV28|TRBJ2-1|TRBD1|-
CASSQQGVDEQFF
TGTGCCAGCAGTCAACAGGGGGTGGATGAGCAGTTCTTC
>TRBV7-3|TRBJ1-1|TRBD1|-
CASRDQGDTEAFF
TGTGCCAGCAGAGACCAGGGGGACACTGAAGCTTTCTTT
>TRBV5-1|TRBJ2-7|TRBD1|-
CASSPGQGHDEQYF
TGCGCCAGCAGCCCTGGACAGGGGCACGACGAGCAGTACTTC
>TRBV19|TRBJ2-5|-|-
CASSIGGGDVETQYF
TGTGCCAGTAGTATTGGAGGAGGGGACGTAGAGACCCAGTACTTC
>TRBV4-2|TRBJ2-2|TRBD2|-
CASSQEPSGGAGTGELFF
TGTGCCAGCAGCCAAGAGCCTAGCGGGGGCGCGGGAACCGGGGAGCTGTTTTTT
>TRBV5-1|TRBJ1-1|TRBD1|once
CASSASSGGRTEAFF
TGCGCCAGCAGCGCATCCTCAGGGGGTAGAACTGAAGCTTTCTTT